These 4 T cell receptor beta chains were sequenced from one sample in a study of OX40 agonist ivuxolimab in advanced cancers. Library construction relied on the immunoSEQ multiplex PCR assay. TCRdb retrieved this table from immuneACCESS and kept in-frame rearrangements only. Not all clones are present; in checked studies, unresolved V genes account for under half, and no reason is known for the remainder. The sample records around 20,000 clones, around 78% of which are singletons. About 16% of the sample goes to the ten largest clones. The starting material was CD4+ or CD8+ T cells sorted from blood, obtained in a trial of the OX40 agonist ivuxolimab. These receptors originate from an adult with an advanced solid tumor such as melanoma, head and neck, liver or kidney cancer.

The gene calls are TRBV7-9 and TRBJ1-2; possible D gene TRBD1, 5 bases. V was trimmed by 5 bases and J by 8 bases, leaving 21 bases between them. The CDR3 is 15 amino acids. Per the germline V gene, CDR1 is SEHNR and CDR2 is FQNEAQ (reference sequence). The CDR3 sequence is CASSPRSGLIGGYTF. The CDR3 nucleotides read TGTGCCAGCAGCCCCCGTTCAGGGTTGATAGGGGGCTACACCTTC.

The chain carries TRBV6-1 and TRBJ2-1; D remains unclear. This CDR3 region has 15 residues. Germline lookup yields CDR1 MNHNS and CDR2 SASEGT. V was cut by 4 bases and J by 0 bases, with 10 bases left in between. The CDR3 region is CASSGVKSSYNEQFF. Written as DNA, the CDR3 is TGTGCCAGCAGTGGGGTCAAGAGCTCCTACAATGAGCAGTTCTTC.

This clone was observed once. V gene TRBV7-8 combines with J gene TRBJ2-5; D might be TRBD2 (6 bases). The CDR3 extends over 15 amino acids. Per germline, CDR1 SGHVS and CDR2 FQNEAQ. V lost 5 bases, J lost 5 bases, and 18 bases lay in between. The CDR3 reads CASSPTGTPGETQYF. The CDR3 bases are TGTGCCAGCAGCCCGACCGGGACTCCCGGGGAGACCCAGTACTTC.

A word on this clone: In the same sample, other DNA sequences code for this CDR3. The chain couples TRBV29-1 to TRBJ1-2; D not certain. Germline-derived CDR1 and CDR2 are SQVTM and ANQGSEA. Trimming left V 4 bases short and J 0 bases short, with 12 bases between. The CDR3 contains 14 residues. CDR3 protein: CSVGAHTTNYGYTF. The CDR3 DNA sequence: TGCAGCGTTGGGGCCCACACGACTAACTATGGCTACACCTTC.